This T cell receptor (beta chain) derives from a study of T cell responses to AZD1222 COVID-19 vaccine. Study-level background: Second-dose intervals of approximately 4 or approximately 12 weeks were pooled.

The CDR3 totals 12 residues. Germline CDR1 SGHNT, CDR2 YYREEE (reference sequence). V lost 4 bases and J 12 bases, leaving 14 bases between the germline ends. Sequencing used immunoSEQ multiplex PCR; TCRdb keeps in-frame clones, though not all of them. The table shows about 130,000 clones, with approximately 88% occurring only once. V and J are TRBV5-4 and TRBJ2-4; tentative D call: TRBD1 (5 bases). Sequenced here: peripheral blood, sampled on day 0 of AZD1222 vaccination. The source is an adult in good health. The CDR3 nucleotides read TGTGCCAGCAGCCTGCCCCCAGGGTATCAGTACTTC. This gives the protein CASSLPPGYQYF. The entire variable domain, with the rest obtained from reference TRBV5-4 and TRBJ2-4, is as follows: ETGVTQSPTHLIKTRGQQVTLRCSSQSGHNTVSWYQQALGQGPQFIFQYYREEENGRGNFPPRFSGLQFPNYSSELNVNALELDDSALYLCASSLPPGYQYFGAGTRLSVL.